This is a list of T cell receptor beta chains from one sample in a study of blood T cell repertoires in COVID-19. This table comes from immunoSEQ multiplex PCR, and its TCRdb copy is limited to in-frame clones, with some not included. Among 230,000 or so clones listed, just over 85% were seen once. What was sequenced was PBMCs or T cells enriched from blood (not recorded which). Receptor source: a woman in her forties or fifties with acute COVID-19. CDR3s include the opening cysteine and the closing phenylalanine or tryptophan.

j_call: TRBJ1-1; v_call: TRBV7-9; cdr3_aa: CASSNLGQGSTEAFF
j_call: TRBJ2-1; v_call: TRBV6-2/TRBV6-3; cdr3_aa: CASSYSARGLAGGAYTEQFF
j_call: TRBJ2-3; v_call: TRBV23-1; cdr3_aa: CASSPGQGRGTDTQYF
j_call: TRBJ2-1; v_call: TRBV5-1; cdr3_aa: CASSLEKREASYNEQFF
j_call: TRBJ1-2; v_call: TRBV27; cdr3_aa: CASRRSQGFRYTF
j_call: TRBJ1-3; v_call: TRBV21-1; cdr3_aa: CASSKAQEDTGNTIYF
j_call: TRBJ1-5; v_call: TRBV2; cdr3_aa: CASRAHRGSNQPQHF
j_call: TRBJ2-5; v_call: TRBV3-1/TRBV3-2; cdr3_aa: CARTRVDETQYF
j_call: TRBJ1-2; v_call: TRBV6-2/TRBV6-3; cdr3_aa: CASSYSWTGTYGYTF
j_call: TRBJ2-1; v_call: TRBV7-2; cdr3_aa: CASSPGLAGGPGQFF
j_call: TRBJ2-5; v_call: TRBV14; cdr3_aa: CASSQGGSFGETQYF
j_call: TRBJ1-5; v_call: TRBV28; cdr3_aa: CASSFRGQRGPQHF
j_call: TRBJ1-2; v_call: TRBV5-1; cdr3_aa: CASSLAPRGQGAGYTF
j_call: TRBJ2-3; v_call: TRBV6-5; cdr3_aa: CASRKEGSPDTQYF
j_call: TRBJ1-3; v_call: TRBV28; cdr3_aa: CATKTGGSGNTIYF
j_call: TRBJ1-5; v_call: TRBV25-1; cdr3_aa: CASSGTGANQPQHF
j_call: TRBJ1-5; v_call: TRBV28; cdr3_aa: CASSLWAGGLNQPQHF
j_call: TRBJ1-3; v_call: TRBV6-5; cdr3_aa: CASSQRALGNTIYF
j_call: TRBJ2-7; v_call: TRBV7-6; cdr3_aa: CASSLASGTSGIGQYEQYF
j_call: TRBJ1-4; v_call: TRBV4-1; cdr3_aa: CASSQGRQGGEKLFF
j_call: TRBJ2-4; v_call: TRBV19; cdr3_aa: CASSEAGAGNIQYF
j_call: TRBJ2-3; v_call: TRBV7-2; cdr3_aa: CASSRERLLGTQYF
j_call: TRBJ2-2; v_call: TRBV4-1; cdr3_aa: CASSQEGGANTGELFF
j_call: TRBJ2-5; v_call: TRBV10-3; cdr3_aa: CAISEPRLAGQETQYF
j_call: TRBJ2-3; v_call: TRBV10-2; cdr3_aa: CASSESRGWADTQYF
j_call: TRBJ2-3; v_call: TRBV5-1; cdr3_aa: CASSLAGQTADTQYF
j_call: TRBJ1-5; v_call: TRBV7-2; cdr3_aa: CASSLAQGYGNQPQHF
j_call: TRBJ2-1; v_call: TRBV7-2; cdr3_aa: CASSWGGVNEQFF
j_call: TRBJ2-1; v_call: TRBV12-3/TRBV12-4; cdr3_aa: CASTLSGNEQFF
j_call: TRBJ2-7; v_call: TRBV4-3; cdr3_aa: CASSPSLLVYEQYF
j_call: TRBJ2-1; v_call: TRBV7-3; cdr3_aa: CASSIEVRNEQFF
j_call: TRBJ2-7; v_call: TRBV7-2; cdr3_aa: CASSDYDRANKQYF
j_call: TRBJ2-5; v_call: TRBV4-1; cdr3_aa: CASSLGPPGSQETQYF
j_call: TRBJ1-4; v_call: TRBV5-6; cdr3_aa: CASSFKAGGNEKLFF
j_call: TRBJ1-6; v_call: TRBV10-1; cdr3_aa: CASSDEESSYNSPLHF
j_call: TRBJ1-3; v_call: TRBV27; cdr3_aa: CASSLAGGSSGNTIYF
j_call: TRBJ2-5; v_call: TRBV28; cdr3_aa: CASSSPTRLKETQYF
j_call: TRBJ2-1; v_call: TRBV4-2; cdr3_aa: CASSGRSGRADGEQFF
j_call: TRBJ1-2; v_call: TRBV25-1; cdr3_aa: CASRRANYGYTF
j_call: TRBJ2-7; v_call: TRBV20-1; cdr3_aa: CSASRLVSEQYF
j_call: TRBJ1-3; v_call: TRBV5-4; cdr3_aa: CASSPTGGAGNTIYF
j_call: TRBJ2-7; v_call: TRBV18; cdr3_aa: CASSPNPGQDSYEQYF
j_call: TRBJ2-3; v_call: TRBV5-4; cdr3_aa: CASSLAGGGDTQYF
j_call: TRBJ1-4; v_call: TRBV19; cdr3_aa: CASSISGVATNEKLFF
j_call: TRBJ2-1; v_call: TRBV5-8; cdr3_aa: CASSPQGALSHEQFF
j_call: TRBJ1-2; v_call: TRBV5-6; cdr3_aa: CASSGRGRANYGYTF
j_call: TRBJ1-6; v_call: TRBV6-4; cdr3_aa: CASSEQLNSPLHF
j_call: TRBJ1-5; v_call: TRBV29-1; cdr3_aa: CSVAPQGGVPQHF
j_call: TRBJ2-7; v_call: TRBV4-3; cdr3_aa: CASSQGLAGAYEQYF
j_call: TRBJ2-1; v_call: TRBV10-1; cdr3_aa: CASSESGQLSYNEQFF
j_call: TRBJ2-1; v_call: TRBV28; cdr3_aa: CASGSGSFTYNEQFF
j_call: TRBJ2-7; v_call: TRBV6-6; cdr3_aa: CASSRTGLAGSVGEQYF
j_call: TRBJ1-6; v_call: TRBV19; cdr3_aa: CASSSDSYNSPLHF
j_call: TRBJ2-5; v_call: TRBV2; cdr3_aa: CASSEEWGQGKVFGEETQYF
j_call: TRBJ2-1; v_call: TRBV5-4; cdr3_aa: CASSSVGREQFF